This T cell receptor beta chain was identified during a study of neurological immune-mediated disorders (dated by TCRdb to the late 2010s). Background for the entire study: Among the approximately 35 multiple sclerosis patients, around 30 had relapsing-remitting MS and 3 had secondary progressive MS. The study compared peripheral blood TCR-beta repertoires of HTLV-I-associated myelopathy (HAM/TSP) patients, multiple sclerosis patients and healthy controls using UMI-based sequencing. Longitudinal samples, technical triplicates and paired sorted CD4+ and CD8+ T-cell subsets, alongside PBMC samples, were included among the roughly 98 TCR-beta libraries. The cohort was made up of around 70 subjects, consisting of some 15 HAM/TSP patients, 34 multiple sclerosis patients and around 20 healthy controls.

The germline V gene (reference sequence) supplies CDR1 LNHNV and CDR2 YYDKDF. Unmatched junction bases come to 5, with V trimmed by 0 bases and J by 7 bases. From cysteine to phenylalanine, the CDR3 is 16 amino acids long. Of all the DNA, just the CDR3 is kept, 48 bases in frame from base 1. For unsorted PBMC libraries, 2 million PBMCs were used after storage in RNAlater at -80 degrees C until RNA extraction. Multiple sclerosis patients were enrolled in a US clinical protocol under which disease progression was evaluated by magnetic resonance imaging. Peripheral blood was subjected to Ficoll-Hypaque density gradient centrifugation to isolate PBMCs, which were then cryopreserved in liquid nitrogen. In this sample, this clonotype turned up many times. Its target antigen remains unknown. No clone much larger than this one lies a single base away; base qualities are absent. cDNA was synthesized by template-switch 5'RACE using a primer carrying a 10-nucleotide random unique molecular identifier by which each TCR transcript was tagged. Every sequencing run yielded over 200 million TCR-beta sequences covering 15-18 subjects. The RNeasy kit was used to extract total RNA. TCR-beta VDJ regions were amplified with primers for the TCR constant region and the 5'RACE anchor, using the KAPA Real-time Library Amplification kit. Sample indexes and Illumina adaptors were added in a first PCR, after which library yield was increased in a second PCR. The roughly 650 bp TCR product was size-selected on a 2% E-gel SizeSelection system after Ampure bead purification. Before pooling, libraries had their quality checked on a Bioanalyzer, their concentration measured with Qubit, and their quantity determined with the Kapa Library Quantification kit. Libraries were sequenced paired-end 2 x 150 bp on an Illumina HiSeq 2500. To increase sequence diversity, roughly 25-31% phiX was spiked into each library pool. On the authors' methods: The UMI-based MiGEC pipeline processed quality-filtered reads and removed over 75% of raw TCR sequences during error correction. VDJ genes were aligned to IMGT germline references, and each clonotype was defined by a unique CDR3 amino acid sequence together with V-J genes. VDJtools evaluated clonal expansion, Shannon diversity and CDR3 relatedness (CalcPairwiseDistances, ClusterSamples); CLCbio workbench built phylogenetic trees. Expanded clones were defined as having at least 8 unique UMIs, based on coefficient-of-variation modelling across technical triplicates. TCRdb passed the public sequencing reads through fastp at Q25 and MiXCR, retaining productive beta sequences. Duplicate CDR3 protein sequences are folded into a single record with the most common DNA and genes. TCRdb's processing, not the authors', yielded these V and J calls. The sample contains 80,000 to 100,000 distinct CDR3 sequences, under 4.5% of them found a single time. The ten largest make up around 3.1% of the sample.

Study-level results and caveats: No identical CDR3 amino acid sequences were found to be shared among expanded clones across subjects, suggesting that TCR-beta repertoires were private in all groups. The MS cluster showed no association with clinical or MRI features, and the authors stated that larger cohorts are needed. Repertoires from 18 of 34 MS patients were grouped by phylogenetic analysis into a cluster of related CDR3 sequences, suggesting a possible repertoire-level signature. TCR clonal expansion was highest in HAM/TSP patients and lowest in MS patients, with MS patients falling below even healthy controls.

The source material was PBMCs. The clonotype comes from a woman aged 45-65 years with multiple sclerosis. The rearrangement joined TRBV15 to TRBJ2-2; 10 central bases correspond to TRBD2. The DNA sequence is as follows: TGTGCCACCAGCAGAGAGCTAGCGGGGGTTGGCGGGGAGCTGTTTTTT. This is translated as CATSRELAGVGGELFF. The entire variable domain, with the stretches around the CDR3 drawn from the reference TRBV15 and TRBJ2-2 proteins, is DAMVIQNPRYQVTQFGKPVTLSCSQTLNHNVMYWYQQKSSQAPKLLFHYYDKDFNNEADTPDNFQSRRPNTSFCFLDIRSPGLGDTAMYLCATSRELAGVGGELFFGEGSRLTVL.